Presented here are 27 T cell receptor beta chains from one specimen sequenced in a study of CD8 T cells in ankylosing spondylitis. TCRdb reprocessed the 5' RACE reads via MiXCR and lists one record per CDR3 protein. The table shows some 130,000 distinct CDR3 sequences, with around 8.5% occurring only once. The specimen was blood, either unsorted or a sorted T cell fraction (not recorded which). The receptors here all came from a male donor with ankylosing spondylitis or in good health (not recorded which).

In this sample, this clonotype turned up many times. The chain recombines TRBV2 with TRBJ2-7, with D perhaps TRBD2 (5 bases). V was clipped by 3 bases and J by 3 bases, with 15 bases between them. Germline V gene data show CDR1 as SNHLY and CDR2 as FYNNEI. The CDR3 is 15 residues long. The CDR3 nucleotides read TGTGCCAGCAGTGAGTGGGTTTCTAGCAGCTACGAGCAGTACTTC. Translated: CASSEWVSSSYEQYF.

CDR3 amino acids: CASKVAGTSYEQYF. CDR3 DNA: TGTGCCAGCAAGGTAGCGGGGACTTCCTACGAGCAGTACTTC. The V and J genes are TRBV2 and TRBJ2-7; 8 bases are a match to TRBD2. V gave up 7 bases and J gave up 1 base; unmatched junction bases: 6. The germline V gene encodes CDR1 SNHLY and CDR2 FYNNEI. The CDR3 has 14 residues.

This clonotype was counted a few times. The chain joins TRBV5-5 to TRBJ2-7; D is unclear. CDR1 and CDR2 (germline): SGHKS, YYEKEE (reference sequence). The V end was cut by 3 bases, the J end by 4 bases, with 11 bases between. The CDR3 sequence is 13 residues long. The chain's CDR3 is CASSSGPGYEQYF. The CDR3 nucleotides read TGTGCCAGCAGCTCCGGGCCTGGATACGAGCAGTACTTC. The full variable domain, completed using reference TRBV5-5 and TRBJ2-7, is DAGVTQSPTHLIKTRGQQVTLRCSPISGHKSVSWYQQVLGQGPQFIFQYYEKEERGRGNFPDRFSARQFPNYSSELNVNALLLGDSALYLCASSSGPGYEQYFGPGTRLTVT.

Here the CDR3 DNA reads TGTGCCAGCAGCTTAACGGGACTAGCGGGAGTTAATGAGCAGTTCTTC. It specifies CASSLTGLAGVNEQFF. The chain is built from TRBV7-3 and TRBJ2-1; 14 bases are shared with TRBD2. This CDR3 contains 16 residues. The V segment lost 0 bases and the J segment 7 bases; nucleotides outside the gene matches: 2. The germline CDR1 and CDR2 sequences are SGHTA and FQGTGA.

Many counts were recorded for this clonotype. This sequence joins TRBV20-1 and TRBJ1-1; D not resolved. The CDR3 consists of 14 residues. Trimming removed 1 base at V and 6 bases at J, with 15 bases between. The germline gives CDR1 DFQATT, CDR2 SNEGSKA (reference sequence). The CDR3 loop reads CSARVNQAAAEAFF. In DNA form, the CDR3 reads TGCAGTGCTAGAGTGAACCAGGCGGCCGCTGAAGCTTTCTTT.

This clonotype was recorded at least ten times. This chain links TRBV20-1 with TRBJ2-1; D might be TRBD2 (6 bases). Germline assignment: CDR1 DFQATT and CDR2 SNEGSKA (reference sequence). This CDR3 contains 14 residues. CDR3 coding DNA: TGCAGCACCCAGTTCCTAGCGTCACCATCTGAGCAGTTCTTC. This translates into CSTQFLASPSEQFF.

This clonotype turned up a few times. The chain carries TRBV5-1 and TRBJ2-1; a possible D gene is TRBD2 (6 bases). Germline assignment: CDR1 SGHRS and CDR2 YFSETQ. The CDR3 runs 14 residues. V was pared by 1 base and J by 5 bases, with 10 bases between. CDR3 in DNA: TGCGCCAGCAGCTTGCGGACTACCGACAATGAGCAGTTCTTC. Its translation: CASSLRTTDNEQFF.

This clonotype was recorded at least ten times. V usage is TRBV3-1 and J usage is TRBJ2-7; D possibly corresponds to TRBD2 (6 bases). Germline loops: CDR1 LGHDT, CDR2 YNNKEL (reference sequence). CDR3 size: 19 residues. Trimming cost V 0 bases and J 4 bases, with 25 bases left between them. CDR3 coding DNA: TGTGCCAGCAGCCAAGACGGGGGACGACCCCTGGGACTTAAGTACGAGCAGTACTTC. Amino acids: CASSQDGGRPLGLKYEQYF.

There are many counts of this clonotype. This chain connects TRBV12-3 or TRBV12-4 to TRBJ2-5; D is ambiguous. V was shortened by 6 bases and J by 3 bases, with 11 bases between the two germline ends. CDR3 length equals 13 residues. The CDR3 region is CASSKREKETQYF. The CDR3, as DNA: TGTGCCAGCAGCAAGAGAGAGAAAGAGACCCAGTACTTC.

This clonotype was counted many times. The chain couples TRBV6-1 to TRBJ2-7; 9 positions match TRBD2. This CDR3 region has 13 residues. Germline-derived CDR1 and CDR2 are MNHNS and SASEGT. Trimming at V came to 5 bases and at J to 7 bases, leaving 6 bases not matched to a gene. The CDR3 spells CASSPSGIGEQYF. CDR3 nucleotides: TGTGCCAGCAGTCCTAGCGGGATCGGGGAGCAGTACTTC.

This clonotype was counted between two and nine times. The chain uses TRBV5-1 and TRBJ2-7; TRBD2 agrees at 9 bases. This CDR3 has 15 amino acids. With 3 bases clipped from V and 2 bases from J, the junction kept 6 bases outside the gene matches. CDR1 is SGHRS, CDR2 YFSETQ, per germline. This chain's CDR3 is CASSSTSGETYEQYF. The CDR3 nucleotides are TGCGCCAGCAGCTCGACTAGCGGCGAAACCTACGAGCAGTACTTC.

The CDR3 DNA sequence: TGCAGTGGAGTGGAGTTTAATGAAAAACTGTTTTTT. Encoded protein: CSGVEFNEKLFF. J is TRBJ1-4 and V is TRBV20-1; D unclear. The CDR3 runs to 12 residues. The V gene's germline CDR1 is DFQATT and CDR2 SNEGSKA (reference sequence). The V and J ends lost 7 bases and 4 bases respectively, with 10 bases between them.

This rearrangement joins TRBV19 to TRBJ1-5, with a tentative D call TRBD1 (5 bases). Germline V gene data show CDR1 as LNHDA and CDR2 as SQIVND (reference sequence). This CDR3 spans 13 amino acids. With 7 bases removed from V and 2 bases from J, the gap between germline ends came to 9 bases. The CDR3 region has the DNA TGTGCCAGTACCGACAGTGGCAATCAGCCCCAGCATTTT. As protein: CASTDSGNQPQHF.

V gene TRBV5-4 combines with J gene TRBJ2-5; 8 nucleotides align to TRBD2. The CDR3 is 14 residues long. Germline assignment: CDR1 SGHNT and CDR2 YYREEE (reference sequence). With 0 bases clipped from V and 8 bases from J, the junction kept 6 bases outside the gene matches. CDR3 in DNA: TGTGCCAGCAGCTTGGTGGGAGCGGGAGAAACCCAGTACTTC. Amino acids: CASSLVGAGETQYF.

This clonotype came up many times. V and J are TRBV6-1 and TRBJ2-5; D not certain. V gave up 5 bases and J gave up 9 bases, with 16 bases separating them. Germline assignment: CDR1 MNHNS and CDR2 SASEGT. This CDR3 comprises 13 residues. For the CDR3, the DNA is TGTGCCAGCAGTACCGGGTTCGGCACGTCCCAGTACTTC. It codes for CASSTGFGTSQYF.

Of note for this clonotype: Just one base apart from a much larger clone, this may be a read error. The chain couples TRBV12-3 or TRBV12-4 to TRBJ2-1; D is undetermined. Trimming took 6 bases from V and 13 from J, leaving 13 bases between them. The CDR3 loop spans 11 amino acids. The CDR3 DNA reads as TGTGCCAGCAGGGAACTATCCCTTCAGTTCTTC. It encodes CASRELSLQFF.

This clonotype has only a few counts. The V and J genes are TRBV5-1 and TRBJ1-1; D gene unclear. Trimming removed 0 bases from V and 5 bases from J, with 11 bases in between. CDR1 and CDR2 (germline): SGHRS, YFSETQ. CDR3 length: 14 residues. CDR3 sequence reads: CASSLARGGTEAFF. In nucleotides, the CDR3 is TGCGCCAGCAGCTTGGCACGGGGAGGGACTGAAGCTTTCTTT.

Points on this clonotype: This clone may be a read error of a much larger clone one base away. The V and J genes are TRBV12-3 or TRBV12-4 and TRBJ2-1; 10 bases are a match to TRBD2. The CDR3 extends over 16 amino acids. CDR3 bases: TGTGCCAGCAGTGGACGAACTAGCGGGGCCTACAATGAGCACTTCTTC. Amino acid sequence: CASSGRTSGAYNEHFF.

This clonotype occurred many times. This sequence joins TRBV7-9 and TRBJ2-1, with 8 bases matching TRBD2. Germline V gene data show CDR1 as SEHNR and CDR2 as FQNEAQ (reference sequence). The V segment lost 5 bases and the J segment 1 base; nucleotides outside the gene matches: 7. The CDR3 totals 16 residues. The CDR3 nucleotides read TGTGCCAGCAGCCCGTTAGCGGGAATGTCCTACAATGAGCAGTTCTTC. It translates to CASSPLAGMSYNEQFF.

This sequence joins TRBV7-2 and TRBJ2-2; TRBD2 matches at 11 bases. Per germline, CDR1 SGHTA and CDR2 FQGNSA. The V and J ends lost 6 bases and 5 bases, in that order; junction bases with no gene match: 5. This CDR3 comprises 15 residues. The CDR3 reads CASRPLAGGTGELFF. The CDR3 DNA sequence: TGTGCCAGCAGGCCTTTAGCGGGAGGGACCGGGGAGCTGTTTTTT. Full variable domain (missing parts from reference TRBV7-2 and TRBJ2-2): GAGVSQSPSNKVTEKGKDVELRCDPISGHTALYWYRQSLGQGLEFLIYFQGNSAPDKSGLPSDRFSAERTGGSVSTLTIQRTQQEDSAVYLCASRPLAGGTGELFFGEGSRLTVL.

This clonotype was recorded many times. CDR3 sequence reads: CASSLEGLRSNQPQHF. The CDR3 DNA sequence: TGTGCCAGCAGCTTAGAGGGTCTTCGCAGCAATCAGCCCCAGCATTTT. The chain combines TRBV7-8 with TRBJ1-5; unclear D gene. The V and J ends lost 1 base and 1 base respectively, with 11 bases between them. Germline V CDR1 and CDR2: SGHVS, FQNEAQ. This CDR3 spans 16 amino acids. The whole variable domain, remainder taken from reference TRBV7-8 and TRBJ1-5, is GAGVSQSPRYKVAKRGQDVALRCDPISGHVSLFWYQQALGQGPEFLTYFQNEAQLDKSGLPSDRFFAERPEGSVSTLKIQRTQQEDSAVYLCASSLEGLRSNQPQHFGDGTRLSIL.

This clonotype was counted a single time. This rearrangement joins TRBV5-5 to TRBJ2-5, with D possibly matching TRBD2 (5 bases). The germline gives CDR1 SGHKS, CDR2 YYEKEE (reference sequence). Trimming cost V 2 bases and J 0 bases, with 8 bases left between them. The CDR3 spans 14 residues. The CDR3 here is CASSFPGNQETQYF. Here the CDR3 DNA reads TGTGCCAGCAGCTTCCCGGGGAACCAAGAGACCCAGTACTTC.

In its sample, this clonotype was seen many times. V and J are TRBV5-5 and TRBJ2-7; D is possibly TRBD2 (5 bases). Looked up from germline, CDR1 is SGHKS and CDR2 is YYEKEE (reference sequence). Trimming removed 4 bases from V and 5 bases from J, with 16 bases in between. The CDR3 is 14 amino acids. This CDR3 is CASSPRWERNEQYF. The CDR3 nucleotides are TGTGCCAGCAGCCCCAGGTGGGAGCGGAACGAGCAGTACTTC.

This clonotype was counted many times. The rearrangement links TRBV15 to TRBJ2-5, with 11 nucleotides matching TRBD2. With V trimmed by 0 bases and J by 2 bases, 8 bases remained unmatched. Germline V gene lookup returns CDR1 LNHNV and CDR2 YYDKDF (reference sequence). There are 18 residues in the CDR3. CDR3 loop: CATSRDRRLAGKQETQYF. DNA of the CDR3: TGTGCCACCAGCAGAGATAGGCGACTAGCGGGAAAACAAGAGACCCAGTACTTC.

This clonotype was counted at least ten times. The rearrangement uses TRBV7-2 and TRBJ2-7; 11 bases agree with TRBD2. This CDR3 is built from 15 residues. Germline CDR1 is SGHTA and CDR2 is FQGNSA. V dropped 5 bases and J dropped 1; count of bases not matched to a gene: 4. DNA of the CDR3: TGTGCCAGCAGCAATATAGCGGGAGGGTCCTACGAGCAGTACTTC. This translates into CASSNIAGGSYEQYF.

This clonotype was seen a handful of times. V gene TRBV6-5 combines with J gene TRBJ2-5, with D maybe TRBD2 (7 bases). This CDR3 contains 15 residues. The V and J ends lost 2 bases and 1 base respectively, with 11 bases between them. Germline lookup yields CDR1 MNHEY and CDR2 SVGAGI. The CDR3 region has the DNA TGTGCCAGCAGTTACAGGGGGAGGGTCCAAGAGACCCAGTACTTC. It translates to CASSYRGRVQETQYF.

This clonotype was seen at least ten times. V usage is TRBV10-3 and J usage is TRBJ2-7; tentative D call: TRBD2 (6 bases). In germline, CDR1 is ENHRY, CDR2 SYGVKD. Trimming shortened V by 6 bases and J by 2 bases, and 14 bases separated the two germline ends. The length of the CDR3 is 14 residues. Here the CDR3 DNA reads TGTGCCATCAGAGATAATGCGGGGCCCTACGAGCAGTACTTC. Protein: CAIRDNAGPYEQYF.